This TCR beta chain emerged from a study of regulatory T cells in long-lasting Graves disease. Study-level results: The study examined only peripheral blood, not thyroid tissue. In persistent patients, shared public clonotypes (2,741) outnumbered those in new patients (approximately 970).

This clonotype was observed a single time. What it binds is not known. The junction departs from the called germline gene at one end, perhaps through a read error. Time point given: newly diagnosed GD, antithyroid drugs for less than 3 months. The TCR library was made from RNA extracted from PBMCs. Researchers made TCR beta libraries by using iRepertoire HTBI primers and running Arm-PCR on CDR3 regions. Each CDR3 protein is one row after TCRdb ran MiXCR on the multiplex PCR reads. Found here are about 400,000 distinct CDR3 sequences, 15% of them singletons; the top ten hold over 7%. This sample also appeared in a second study, on T cells in Graves' hyperthyroidism and ophthalmopathy. That study reports: Uncontrolled infection, other autoimmune disease, pregnancy and lactation each barred patients from inclusion.

This clonotype was obtained from a woman aged 40 to 50 with Graves disease. Specimen: peripheral blood mononuclear cells (PBMCs), collected at new diagnosis, from a patient treated with antithyroid drugs.

The CDR3 region is CVSSFVEQYF. The CDR3 coding sequence is TGTGTCAGCAGCTTCGTCGAGCAGTACTTC. This chain links TRBV5-8 with TRBJ2-7; D gene ambiguous. This CDR3 has 10 amino acids. Per germline, CDR1 SGHTS and CDR2 YDEGEE. Variable domain in full (rest from reference TRBV5-8 and TRBJ2-7): EAGVTQSPTHLIKTRGQQATLRCSPISGHTSVYWYQQALGLGLQFLLWYDEGEERNRGNFPPRFSGRQFPNYSSELNVNALELEDSALYLCVSSFVEQYFGPGTRLTVT.